This T cell receptor (beta chain) was documented in a study of blood T cell repertoires in COVID-19. As for the study in general: Spain, Italy and the United States supplied samples that represented acute and convalescent COVID-19. The analysed material was cDNA or gDNA that came from T cells, B-cell-depleted T cells, or PBMCs.

The CDR3 runs 13 residues. Trimming shortened V by 1 base and J by 0 bases, and 4 bases separated the two germline ends. Germline CDR1 and CDR2: SGDLS and YYNGEE. Per the study methods: The authors estimated nucleated cell counts from reference gene primer amplification. Clones were sequenced by immunoSEQ multiplex PCR, and TCRdb holds only the in-frame ones, with some missing. From that table come the V and J calls and clone size; the DNA was used to work out D and trimming. In the table there are more than 85,000 clones, over 70% of which are singletons. The chain recombines TRBV9 with TRBJ2-5; no firm D call. The sample was peripheral blood. The TCR sequence derives from a man in his sixties with acute or convalescent COVID-19. CDR3 loop: CASSVSYQETQYF. For the CDR3, the DNA is TGTGCCAGCAGCGTATCCTACCAAGAGACCCAGTACTTC.